These T cell receptor beta chains were read from a single sample in a study of cytomegalovirus exposure and HLA in healthy donors. Assay: immunoSEQ multiplex PCR; the TCRdb copy retains only in-frame clones and omits some. Among roughly 160,000 clones listed, 60% to 80% were seen once. The material sequenced was PBMCs. These receptors were obtained from a woman aged 40 to 50 in good health and CMV-seropositive. Both conserved end residues are part of each CDR3. A D gene is named only where the DNA matches it firmly. Some rows mark clone size as missing; the rest say once, few, many or name a class of expanded clone.

TRBJ2-4 NA NA TRBV28 TGTGCCAGCAATTCCCAGTCCGTACGGGGTGAAAACATTCAGTACTTC CASNSQSVRGENIQYF
TRBJ1-6 NA NA TRBV11-2 TGTGCCAGCAGCTTAGTTCGGGGGTATAATTCACCCCTCCACTTT CASSLVRGYNSPLHF
TRBJ2-7 NA TRBD1 TRBV9 TGTGCCAGCAGCGTAGGGGACAGGGTCTACGAGCAGTACTTC CASSVGDRVYEQYF
TRBJ2-7 NA NA TRBV18 TGTGCCAGCTTACTGGGAGGAGACTACGAGCAGTACTTC CASLLGGDYEQYF
TRBJ1-5 NA TRBD1 TRBV7-2 TGTGCCAGCAGCTCGAGACAGGGAACTCAGCCCCAGCATTTT CASSSRQGTQPQHF
TRBJ2-7 few TRBD1 TRBV7-9 TGTGCCAGCACACTTACCGGGACAGGGTTCAACGAGCAGTACTTC CASTLTGTGFNEQYF
TRBJ2-7 NA TRBD2 TRBV5-5 TGTGCCAGCAGCTTTACGGGGGGGAACGAGCAGTACTTC CASSFTGGNEQYF
TRBJ2-7 NA TRBD1 TRBV7-6 TGTGCCAGCAGCTCAGCCCCGGGACAGGGATACGAGCAGTACTTC CASSSAPGQGYEQYF
TRBJ1-5 few NA TRBV19 TGTGCCAGTAGTATTCAGGATAGCAATCAGCCCCAGCATTTT CASSIQDSNQPQHF
TRBJ1-3 NA NA TRBV6-1 TGTGCCGTTGGGGCTTATGGAAACACCATATATTTT CAVGAYGNTIYF
TRBJ2-3 NA TRBD2 TRBV11-3 TGTGCCAGCAGCACCAGACTAGCGGGGGGCACAGATACGCAGTATTTT CASSTRLAGGTDTQYF
TRBJ2-2 NA NA TRBV6-5 TGTGCCAGCAGTTTCGAGCTACTGAACACCGGGGAGCTGTTTTTT CASSFELLNTGELFF
TRBJ1-5 once NA TRBV21-1 TGTGCCAGCAGCAACCTAAGAACCAACAACAGGGAAAATCAGCCCCAGCATTTT CASSNLRTNNRENQPQHF
TRBJ2-7 NA TRBD2 TRBV15 TGTGCCACCAGCAGCTCAACTAGCGGGAGAGATGAGCAGTACTTC CATSSSTSGRDEQYF
TRBJ2-1 NA NA TRBV4-3 TGCGCCAGCAGCCAAGCCCAACAGGGCCCCTACAATGAGCAGTTCTTC CASSQAQQGPYNEQFF
TRBJ1-5 NA TRBD1 TRBV5-8 TGTGCCAGCAACTTACAGGGGAGTCTGGATCAGCCCCAGCATTTT CASNLQGSLDQPQHF
TRBJ2-2 NA TRBD1 TRBV30 TGTGCCTCAACCGACAGGGGGTATGTCACCGGGGAGCTGTTTTTT CASTDRGYVTGELFF
TRBJ1-2 NA NA TRBV7-9 TGTGCCAGCAGCTTAGGGGAGACCTATGGCTACACCTTC CASSLGETYGYTF
TRBJ2-1 few NA TRBV2 TGTGCCAGCAGTGTGCGGGGCTACAATGAGCAGTTCTTC CASSVRGYNEQFF
TRBJ2-1 NA NA TRBV7-3 TGTGCCAGCAGCGTAGGTGGGCTAGCTAAAAATGAGCAGTTCTTC CASSVGGLAKNEQFF
TRBJ1-2 NA NA TRBV5-1 TGCGCCAGCAGCAGCCCAGGGAACTATGGCTACACCTTC CASSSPGNYGYTF
TRBJ2-5 NA TRBD2 TRBV2 TGTGCCAGCATCCAGCGGGGGAGTCAAGAGACCCAGTACTTC CASIQRGSQETQYF
TRBJ1-2 few NA TRBV28 TGTGCCAGCAACAGGGTCGGCTATGGCTACACCTTC CASNRVGYGYTF
TRBJ2-2 NA TRBD1 TRBV27 TGTGCCAGCAGTTCCACCCAAGGGACAGGCCCGGCCGGGGAGCTGTTTTTT CASSSTQGTGPAGELFF
TRBJ2-5 NA TRBD2 TRBV15 TGTGCCACCAGCCTGGGACTAGCACAAGAGACCCAGTACTTC CATSLGLAQETQYF
TRBJ2-7 NA TRBD1 TRBV27 TGTGCCAGCAGTACCGACAGGGGGCTGTACGAGCAGTACTTC CASSTDRGLYEQYF
TRBJ2-7 NA NA TRBV28 TGTGCCAGCAGTTTGTCCCTCGCAGGGGCCTACGAGCAGTACTTC CASSLSLAGAYEQYF
TRBJ2-5 NA NA TRBV29-1 TGCAGCGGAGACCCGGGAACTGGAGAGCAGTACTTC CSGDPGTGEQYF
TRBJ1-5 NA NA TRBV27 TGTGCCAGCAGCTACAGGGTTAATCAGCCCCAGCATTTT CASSYRVNQPQHF
TRBJ2-7 NA TRBD2 TRBV5-4 TGTGCCAGCAGCTTGGCCGCGGGACTAGGTTACGAGCAGTACTTC CASSLAAGLGYEQYF
TRBJ2-2 NA TRBD2 TRBV5-8 TGTGCCAGCAGCACCGGGACTAGCGGGAGATCCGGGGAGCTGTTTTTT CASSTGTSGRSGELFF
TRBJ1-6 NA NA TRBV7-8 TGTGCCAGCAGCCGCGGACTGGCAGATTCACCCCTCCACTTT CASSRGLADSPLHF
TRBJ2-7 NA NA TRBV15 TGTGCCACCAGCGGGGGGAGACAGAGGTACGAGCAGTACTTC CATSGGRQRYEQYF
TRBJ2-1 NA NA TRBV19 TGTGCCAGTAGTATGATGACTAACTACAATGAGCAGTTCTTC CASSMMTNYNEQFF
TRBJ1-1 NA NA TRBV7-9 TGTGCCAGCAGCTTGCGGCTGCAGGGTTCTGAAGCTTTCTTT CASSLRLQGSEAFF
TRBJ2-3 NA NA TRBV5-4 TGTGCCAGCAGCTTGGGCGGGGCTAGTGCCACAGATACGCAGTATTTT CASSLGGASATDTQYF
TRBJ1-2 NA NA TRBV27 TGTGCCAGCAGTTCAGGAGGGCGTGGCTACACCTTC CASSSGGRGYTF
TRBJ1-2 NA NA TRBV6-6 TGTGCCAGCAGTTACGTCGAGGCAGAAGACTATGGCTACACCTTC CASSYVEAEDYGYTF
TRBJ1-3 NA NA TRBV6-6 TGTGCCAGCAGTGATGACAGATACTCTGGAAACACCATATATTTT CASSDDRYSGNTIYF
TRBJ2-5 NA TRBD2 TRBV5-4 TGTGCCAGCAGCCCAGCTGGGTCTAGCGGGGGACTTCAGACCCAGTACTTC CASSPAGSSGGLQTQYF
TRBJ2-7 once TRBD2 TRBV2 TGTGCCAGCACCTCGGCTAGCGGGACCGCCTACGAGCAGTACTTC CASTSASGTAYEQYF
TRBJ1-1 NA NA TRBV7-9 TGTGCCAGCAGCTTAATGGGACACTCGAACACTGAAGCTTTCTTT CASSLMGHSNTEAFF
TRBJ2-1 NA NA TRBV28 TGTGCCAGCAGTTTGAGTAGGAGGGCCTACAATGAGCAGTTCTTC CASSLSRRAYNEQFF